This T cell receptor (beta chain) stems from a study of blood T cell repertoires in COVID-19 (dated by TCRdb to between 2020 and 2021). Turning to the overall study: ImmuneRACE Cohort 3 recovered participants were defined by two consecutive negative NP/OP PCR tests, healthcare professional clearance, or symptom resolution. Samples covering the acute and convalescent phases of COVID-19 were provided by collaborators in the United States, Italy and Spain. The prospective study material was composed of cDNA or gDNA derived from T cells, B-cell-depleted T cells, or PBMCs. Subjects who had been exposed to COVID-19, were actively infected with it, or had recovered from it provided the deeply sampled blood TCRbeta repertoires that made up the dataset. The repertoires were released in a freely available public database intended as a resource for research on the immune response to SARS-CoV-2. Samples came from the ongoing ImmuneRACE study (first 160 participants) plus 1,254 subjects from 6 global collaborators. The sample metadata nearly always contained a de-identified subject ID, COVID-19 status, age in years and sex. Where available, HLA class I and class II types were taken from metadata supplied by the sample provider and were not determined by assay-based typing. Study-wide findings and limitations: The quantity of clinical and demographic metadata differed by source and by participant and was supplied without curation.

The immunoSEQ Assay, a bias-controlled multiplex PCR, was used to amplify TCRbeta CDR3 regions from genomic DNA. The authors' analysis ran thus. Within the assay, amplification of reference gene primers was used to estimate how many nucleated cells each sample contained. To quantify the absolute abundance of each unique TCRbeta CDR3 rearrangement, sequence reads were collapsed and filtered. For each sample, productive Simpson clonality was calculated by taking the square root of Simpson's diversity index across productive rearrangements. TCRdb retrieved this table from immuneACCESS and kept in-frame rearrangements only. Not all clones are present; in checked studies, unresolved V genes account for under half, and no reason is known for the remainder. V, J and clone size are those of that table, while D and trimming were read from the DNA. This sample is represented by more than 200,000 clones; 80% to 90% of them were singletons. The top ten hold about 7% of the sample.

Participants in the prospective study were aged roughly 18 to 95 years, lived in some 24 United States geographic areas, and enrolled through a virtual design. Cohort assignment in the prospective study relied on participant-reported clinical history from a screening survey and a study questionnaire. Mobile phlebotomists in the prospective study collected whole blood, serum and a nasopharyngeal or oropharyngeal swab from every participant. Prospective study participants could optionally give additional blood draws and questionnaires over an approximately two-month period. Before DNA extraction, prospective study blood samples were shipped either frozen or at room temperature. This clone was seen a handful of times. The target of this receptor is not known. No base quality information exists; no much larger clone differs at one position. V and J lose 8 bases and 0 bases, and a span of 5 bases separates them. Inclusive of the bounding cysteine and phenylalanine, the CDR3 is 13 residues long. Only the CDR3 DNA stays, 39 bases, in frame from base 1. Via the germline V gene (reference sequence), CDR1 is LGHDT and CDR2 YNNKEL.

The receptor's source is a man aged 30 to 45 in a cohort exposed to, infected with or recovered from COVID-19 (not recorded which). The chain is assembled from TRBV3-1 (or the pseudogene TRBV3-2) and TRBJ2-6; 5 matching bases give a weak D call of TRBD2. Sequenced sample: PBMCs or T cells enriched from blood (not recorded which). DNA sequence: TGTGCCAGCGGAGGCTCTGGGGCCAACGTCCTGACTTTC. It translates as CASGGSGANVLTF.